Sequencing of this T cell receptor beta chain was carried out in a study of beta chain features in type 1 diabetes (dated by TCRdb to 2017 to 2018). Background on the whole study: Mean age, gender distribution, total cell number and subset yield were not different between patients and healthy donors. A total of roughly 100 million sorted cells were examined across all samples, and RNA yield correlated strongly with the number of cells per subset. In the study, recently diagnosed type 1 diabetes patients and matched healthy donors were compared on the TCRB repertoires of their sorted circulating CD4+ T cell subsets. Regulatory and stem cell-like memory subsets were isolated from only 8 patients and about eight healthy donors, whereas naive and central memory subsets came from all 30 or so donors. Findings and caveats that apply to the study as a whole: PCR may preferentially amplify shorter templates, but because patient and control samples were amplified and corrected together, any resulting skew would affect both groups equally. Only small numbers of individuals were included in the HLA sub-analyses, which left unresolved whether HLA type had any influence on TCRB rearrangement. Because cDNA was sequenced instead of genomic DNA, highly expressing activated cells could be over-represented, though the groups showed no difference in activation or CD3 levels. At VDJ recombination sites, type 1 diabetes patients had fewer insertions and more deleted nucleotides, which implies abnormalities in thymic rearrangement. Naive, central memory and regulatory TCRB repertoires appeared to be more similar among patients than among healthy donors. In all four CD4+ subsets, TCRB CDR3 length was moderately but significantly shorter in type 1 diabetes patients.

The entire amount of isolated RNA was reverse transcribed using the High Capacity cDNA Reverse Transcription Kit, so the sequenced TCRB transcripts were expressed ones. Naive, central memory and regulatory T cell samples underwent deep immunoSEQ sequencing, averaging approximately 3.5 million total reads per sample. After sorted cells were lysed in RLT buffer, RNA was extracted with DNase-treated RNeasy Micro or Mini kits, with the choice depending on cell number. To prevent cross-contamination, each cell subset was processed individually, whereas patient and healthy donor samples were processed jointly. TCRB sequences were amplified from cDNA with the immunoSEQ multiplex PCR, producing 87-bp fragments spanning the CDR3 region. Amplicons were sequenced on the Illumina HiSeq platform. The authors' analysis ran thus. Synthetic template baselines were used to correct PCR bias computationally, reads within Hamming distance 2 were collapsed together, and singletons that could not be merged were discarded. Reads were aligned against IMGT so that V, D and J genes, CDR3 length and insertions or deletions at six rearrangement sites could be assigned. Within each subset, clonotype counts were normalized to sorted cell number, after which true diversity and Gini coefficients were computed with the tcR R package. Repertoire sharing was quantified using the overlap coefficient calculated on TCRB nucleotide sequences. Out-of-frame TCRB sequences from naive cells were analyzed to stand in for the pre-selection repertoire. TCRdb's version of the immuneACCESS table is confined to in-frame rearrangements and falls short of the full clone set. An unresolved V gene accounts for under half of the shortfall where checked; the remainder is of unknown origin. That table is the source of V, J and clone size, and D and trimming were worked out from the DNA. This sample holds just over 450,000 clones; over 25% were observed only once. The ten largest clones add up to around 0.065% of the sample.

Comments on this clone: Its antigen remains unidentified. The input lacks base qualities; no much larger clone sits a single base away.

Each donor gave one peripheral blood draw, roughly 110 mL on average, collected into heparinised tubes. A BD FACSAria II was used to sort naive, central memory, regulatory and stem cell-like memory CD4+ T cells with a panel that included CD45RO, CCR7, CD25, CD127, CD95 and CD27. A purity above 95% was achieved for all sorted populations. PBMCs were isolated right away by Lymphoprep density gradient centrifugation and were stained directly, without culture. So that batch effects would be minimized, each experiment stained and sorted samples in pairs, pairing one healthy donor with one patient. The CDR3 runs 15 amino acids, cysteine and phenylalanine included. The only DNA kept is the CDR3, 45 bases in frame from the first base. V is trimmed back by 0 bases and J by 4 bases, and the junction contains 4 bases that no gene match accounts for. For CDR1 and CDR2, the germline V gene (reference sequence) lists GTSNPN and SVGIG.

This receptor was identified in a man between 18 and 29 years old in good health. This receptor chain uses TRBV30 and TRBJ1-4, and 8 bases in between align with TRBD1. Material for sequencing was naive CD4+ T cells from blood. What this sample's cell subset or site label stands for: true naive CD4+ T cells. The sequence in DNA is TGTGCCTGGAGTGTCGACAGGGGAATTAATGAAAAACTGTTTTTT. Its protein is CAWSVDRGINEKLFF.